This T cell receptor beta chain was retrieved from a study of molecular identifiers for immune sequencing clone quantification. In this sample, this clonotype turned up many times. The target antigen is unknown. The V end was cut by 10 bases, the J end by 0 bases, with 9 bases between. Germline CDR1 LGHNT, CDR2 FRNRAP. The CDR3 sequence is 12 residues long. Broader study findings: Molecules of identical TCR sharing a barcode could underestimate highly expanded clone sizes.

TCRdb reprocessed the PCR reads with MiXCR, giving one entry per CDR3 protein. The sample has about half a million distinct CDR3 sequences, around 23% seen once; the top ten hold around 0.76%. V usage is TRBV12-5 and J usage is TRBJ1-1; D is possibly TRBD1 (5 bases). The receptor comes from a human donor in good health. Some libraries in this study had Jurkat cell RNA spiked in. The sequenced sample consisted of naive CD8+ T cells from blood, with Jurkat cell RNA spiked in. Subset here: FACS-sorted CD8+CD4-CCR7+CD45RA+ naive T cells. CDR3 nucleotides: TGTGCTACTACAGGAATGAACACTGAAGCTTTCTTT. Residues: CATTGMNTEAFF.